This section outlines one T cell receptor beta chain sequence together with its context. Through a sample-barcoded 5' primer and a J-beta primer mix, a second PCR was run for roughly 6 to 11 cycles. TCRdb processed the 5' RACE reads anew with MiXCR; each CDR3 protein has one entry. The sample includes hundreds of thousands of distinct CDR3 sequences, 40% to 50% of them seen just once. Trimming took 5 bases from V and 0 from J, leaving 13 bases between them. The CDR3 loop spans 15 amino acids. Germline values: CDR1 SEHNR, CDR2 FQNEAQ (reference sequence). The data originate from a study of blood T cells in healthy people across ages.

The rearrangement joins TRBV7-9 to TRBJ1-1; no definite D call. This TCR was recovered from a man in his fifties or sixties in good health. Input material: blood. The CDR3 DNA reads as TGTGCCAGCAGCCTGCAGGATATATTGAACACTGAAGCTTTCTTT. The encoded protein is CASSLQDILNTEAFF.